These T cell receptor beta chains were read from a single sample in a study of graft-versus-host responses after intestinal transplantation. TCRdb's table, derived via immunoSEQ multiplex PCR, lists solely in-frame clones and lacks some. Altogether approximately 24,000 clones are present, approximately 85% being singletons, with the ten largest covering 0.96%. This specimen consisted of PBMCs, obtained approximately 450 days after intestinal transplant. These receptors all stem from a human patient who received an intestinal transplant, so some T cells may come from the graft donor. Both conserved end residues are part of each CDR3. D genes are given only for firm matches. The listing skips clone size in some rows; elsewhere it reads once, few, many or a size class.

abundance: -
v_gene: TRBV6-5
j_gene: TRBJ2-3
d_gene: -
CDR3aa: CASSNRVVTDTQYF
CDR3nt: TGTGCCAGCAGTAACAGGGTGGTCACAGATACGCAGTATTTT

abundance: -
v_gene: TRBV5-4
j_gene: TRBJ2-7
d_gene: -
CDR3aa: CASSLARDSGNYEQYF
CDR3nt: TGTGCCAGCAGCTTGGCGCGGGACAGCGGCAACTACGAGCAGTACTTC

abundance: -
v_gene: TRBV7-3
j_gene: TRBJ2-3
d_gene: TRBD1
CDR3aa: CASSSAPTHGQGHRLLRDTQYF
CDR3nt: TGTGCCAGCAGCTCGGCCCCTACCCACGGACAGGGGCACCGGCTTCTCCGGGATACGCAGTATTTT

abundance: -
v_gene: TRBV13
j_gene: TRBJ2-3
d_gene: -
CDR3aa: CASSLRGTSTDTQYF
CDR3nt: TGTGCCAGCAGCCTACGGGGGACTAGCACAGATACGCAGTATTTT

abundance: -
v_gene: TRBV9
j_gene: TRBJ1-2
d_gene: -
CDR3aa: CASSPRTASNYGYTF
CDR3nt: TGTGCCAGCAGCCCTCGGACAGCTTCTAACTATGGCTACACCTTC

abundance: -
v_gene: TRBV2
j_gene: TRBJ1-5
d_gene: -
CDR3aa: CASSEGRSSNQPQHF
CDR3nt: TGTGCCAGCAGTGAGGGGCGATCGAGCAATCAGCCCCAGCATTTT

abundance: -
v_gene: TRBV4-2
j_gene: TRBJ2-3
d_gene: -
CDR3aa: CASSQASTGVSTDTQYF
CDR3nt: TGTGCCAGCAGCCAGGCCTCGACAGGAGTTAGCACAGATACGCAGTATTTT

abundance: few
v_gene: TRBV6-5
j_gene: TRBJ2-1
d_gene: -
CDR3aa: CASSYSNEQFF
CDR3nt: TGTGCCAGCAGTTACAGCAATGAGCAGTTCTTC

abundance: -
v_gene: TRBV18
j_gene: TRBJ1-2
d_gene: -
CDR3aa: CASSQPGTRNVGYTF
CDR3nt: TGTGCCAGCTCACAACCCGGGACTCGAAACGTGGGCTACACCTTC

abundance: -
v_gene: TRBV28
j_gene: TRBJ1-5
d_gene: -
CDR3aa: CASSPGLTGYQPQHF
CDR3nt: TGTGCCAGCAGCCCCGGACTAACGGGATATCAGCCCCAGCATTTT

abundance: -
v_gene: TRBV19
j_gene: TRBJ2-1
d_gene: -
CDR3aa: CASKGLYNEQFF
CDR3nt: TGTGCGAGTAAAGGGCTCTACAATGAGCAGTTCTTC

abundance: -
v_gene: TRBV6-1
j_gene: TRBJ2-2
d_gene: -
CDR3aa: CASSGRGANTGELFF
CDR3nt: TGTGCCAGCAGCGGCAGGGGAGCGAACACCGGGGAGCTGTTTTTT

abundance: once
v_gene: TRBV7-7
j_gene: TRBJ2-5
d_gene: -
CDR3aa: CASGQLETQYF
CDR3nt: TGTGCTAGCGGCCAATTGGAGACCCAGTACTTC

abundance: -
v_gene: TRBV7-3
j_gene: TRBJ1-1
d_gene: -
CDR3aa: CASSFLGTEAFF
CDR3nt: TGTGCCAGCAGCTTCCTAGGGACTGAAGCTTTCTTT

abundance: -
v_gene: TRBV6-5
j_gene: TRBJ2-5
d_gene: -
CDR3aa: CASSYSGETQYF
CDR3nt: TGTGCCAGCAGTTACTCCGGAGAGACCCAGTACTTC

abundance: -
v_gene: TRBV23-1
j_gene: TRBJ1-2
d_gene: -
CDR3aa: CASSQSFSDTQPYGYTF
CDR3nt: TGCGCCAGCAGTCAATCATTCTCGGACACACAACCGTATGGCTACACCTTC

abundance: -
v_gene: TRBV6-9
j_gene: TRBJ1-2
d_gene: -
CDR3aa: CASSYAATSGYGYTF
CDR3nt: TGTGCCAGCAGTTACGCCGCTACCTCTGGCTATGGCTACACCTTC